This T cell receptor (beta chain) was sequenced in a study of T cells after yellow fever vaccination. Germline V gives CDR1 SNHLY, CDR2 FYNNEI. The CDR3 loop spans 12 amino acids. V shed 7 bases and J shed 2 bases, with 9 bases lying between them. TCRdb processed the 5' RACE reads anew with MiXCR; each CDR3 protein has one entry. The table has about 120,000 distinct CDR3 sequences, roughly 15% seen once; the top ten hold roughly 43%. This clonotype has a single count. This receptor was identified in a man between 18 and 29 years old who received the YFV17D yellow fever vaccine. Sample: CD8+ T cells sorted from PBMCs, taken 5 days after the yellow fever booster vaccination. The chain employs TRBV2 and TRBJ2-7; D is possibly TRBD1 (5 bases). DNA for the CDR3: TGTGCCAGCAATAGACAGACCTACGAGCAGTACTTC. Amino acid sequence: CASNRQTYEQYF.